This T cell receptor beta chain was sequenced for a study of blood T cells in healthy people across ages. V shed 5 bases, J shed 7 bases, and the junction held 8 bases outside the gene matches. The CDR3 is made up of 14 amino acids. Germline assignment: CDR1 SGHTA and CDR2 FQGNSA. This clonotype was counted a few times. Through a sample-barcoded 5' primer and a J-beta primer mix, a second PCR was run for about 6 to 11 cycles. From the 5' RACE reads, TCRdb called clonotypes with MiXCR, one entry per CDR3 protein. The data hold about 900,000 distinct CDR3 sequences, with around 49% observed a single time.

V gene TRBV7-2 combines with J gene TRBJ2-3; TRBD2 matches at 8 bases. The TCR originated in a man aged 25-45 years in good health. Sequencing was performed on blood. Written as DNA, the CDR3 is TGTGCCAGCAGCCCCGGGGGGGCTGCAAATACGCAGTATTTT. It is translated as CASSPGGAANTQYF.